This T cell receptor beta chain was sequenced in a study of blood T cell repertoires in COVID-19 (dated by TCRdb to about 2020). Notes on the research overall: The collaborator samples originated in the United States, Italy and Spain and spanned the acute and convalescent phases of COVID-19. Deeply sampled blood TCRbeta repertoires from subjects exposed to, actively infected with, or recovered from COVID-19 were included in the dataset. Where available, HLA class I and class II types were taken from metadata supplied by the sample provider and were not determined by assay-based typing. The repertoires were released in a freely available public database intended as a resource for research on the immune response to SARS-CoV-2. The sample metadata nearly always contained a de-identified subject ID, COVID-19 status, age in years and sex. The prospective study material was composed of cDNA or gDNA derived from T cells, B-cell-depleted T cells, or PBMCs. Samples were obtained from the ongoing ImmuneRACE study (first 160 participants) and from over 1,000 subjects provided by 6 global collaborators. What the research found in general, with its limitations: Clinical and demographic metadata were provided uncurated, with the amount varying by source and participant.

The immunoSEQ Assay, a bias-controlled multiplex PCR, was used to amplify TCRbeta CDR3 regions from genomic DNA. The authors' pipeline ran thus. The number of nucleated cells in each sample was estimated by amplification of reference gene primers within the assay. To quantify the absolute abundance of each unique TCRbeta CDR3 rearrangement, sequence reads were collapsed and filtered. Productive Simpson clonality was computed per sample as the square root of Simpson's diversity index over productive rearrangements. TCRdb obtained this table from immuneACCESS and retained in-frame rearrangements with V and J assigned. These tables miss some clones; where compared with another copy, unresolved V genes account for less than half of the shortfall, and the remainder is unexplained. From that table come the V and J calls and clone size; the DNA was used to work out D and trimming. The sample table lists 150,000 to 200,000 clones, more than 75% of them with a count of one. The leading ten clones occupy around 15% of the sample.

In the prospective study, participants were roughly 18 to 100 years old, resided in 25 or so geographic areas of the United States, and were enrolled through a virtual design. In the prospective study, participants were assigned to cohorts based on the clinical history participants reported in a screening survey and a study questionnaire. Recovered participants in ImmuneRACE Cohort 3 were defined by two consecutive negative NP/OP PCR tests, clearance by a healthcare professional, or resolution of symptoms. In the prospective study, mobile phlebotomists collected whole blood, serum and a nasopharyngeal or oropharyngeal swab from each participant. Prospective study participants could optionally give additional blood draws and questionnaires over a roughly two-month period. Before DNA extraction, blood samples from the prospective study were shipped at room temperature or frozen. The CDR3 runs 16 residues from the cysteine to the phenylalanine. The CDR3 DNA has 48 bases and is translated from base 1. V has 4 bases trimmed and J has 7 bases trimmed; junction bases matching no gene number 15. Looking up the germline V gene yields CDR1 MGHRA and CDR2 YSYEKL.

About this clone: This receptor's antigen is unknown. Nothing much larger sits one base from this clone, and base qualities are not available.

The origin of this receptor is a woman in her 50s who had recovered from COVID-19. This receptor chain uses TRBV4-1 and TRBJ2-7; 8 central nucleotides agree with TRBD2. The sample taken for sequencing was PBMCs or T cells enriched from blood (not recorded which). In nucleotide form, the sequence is TGCGCCAGCAGCCCTGCCCCCCCAGCGGGAGTGAGAGAGCAGTACTTC. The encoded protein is CASSPAPPAGVREQYF.